This T cell receptor (beta chain) was found in a study of blood T cell repertoires in COVID-19. Study background: Spain, Italy and the United States supplied samples that represented acute and convalescent COVID-19. T cells, B-cell-depleted T cells, or PBMCs provided the cDNA or gDNA that served as material.

This clone has a handful of counts. Per the original methods: Reference gene primer amplification yielded estimated nucleated cell counts. TCRdb's copy holds only in-frame clones and misses some; the assay was immunoSEQ multiplex PCR. Clonal size and the V and J genes are those of that table, whereas D and trimming came from the DNA. Among about 260,000 clones, 70% to 90% were seen once, and the ten largest hold 0.7%. Germline-derived CDR1 and CDR2 are MNHEY and SMNVEV (reference sequence). The ends lost 8 bases at V and 0 bases at J; junction bases unmatched: 2. This CDR3 contains 13 residues. The sequence was collected from a human donor in a cohort sampled during active COVID-19. The sequencing input was peripheral blood. This chain uses TRBV27 with TRBJ2-7; 9 nucleotides align to TRBD1. CDR3 region: CASGDRDSYEQYF. DNA of the CDR3: TGTGCCAGCGGGGACAGGGACTCCTACGAGCAGTACTTC.